Below, 2 T cell receptor beta chains from the same sample are listed, as sequenced in a study of technical replicates of blood from several donors. Here immunoSEQ multiplex PCR was the method, and the copy in TCRdb shows in-frame clones only, minus some. The sample lists around 81,000 clones; around 95% were seen once. The sequencing input was T cells isolated from PBMCs. The receptors come from a human donor in good health.

In its sample, this clone was seen once. The rearrangement uses TRBV30 and TRBJ2-3; no definite D call. CDR1 and CDR2 from the germline V gene are GTSNPN and SVGIG (reference sequence). This CDR3 spans 12 amino acids. V was cut by 3 bases and J by 4 bases, with 8 bases left in between. This CDR3 is CAWRVGSDTQYF. CDR3 nucleotides: TGTGCCTGGAGGGTGGGCTCAGATACGCAGTATTTT.

The chain has TRBV12-5 and TRBJ2-5, with D perhaps matching TRBD1 (5 bases). CDR3 size: 14 residues. V was trimmed by 7 bases and J by 5 bases, leaving 17 bases between them. CDR1 is LGHNT, CDR2 FRNRAP, per germline. The CDR3 bases are TGTGCTAGTGCTGAAACAGGATACGCGGAGACCCAGTACTTC. Amino acids: CASAETGYAETQYF.